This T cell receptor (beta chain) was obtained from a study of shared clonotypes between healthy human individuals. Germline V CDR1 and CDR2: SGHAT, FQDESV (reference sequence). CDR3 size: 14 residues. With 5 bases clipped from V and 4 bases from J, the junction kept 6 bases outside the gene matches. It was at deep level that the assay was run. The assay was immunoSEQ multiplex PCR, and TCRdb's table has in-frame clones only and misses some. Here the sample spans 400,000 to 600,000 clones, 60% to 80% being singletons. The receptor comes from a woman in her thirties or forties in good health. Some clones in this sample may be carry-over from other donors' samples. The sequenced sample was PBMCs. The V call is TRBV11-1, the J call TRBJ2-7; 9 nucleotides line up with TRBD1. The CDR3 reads CASSDPGTGYEQYF. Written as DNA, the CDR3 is TGTGCCAGCAGCGATCCCGGGACAGGGTACGAGCAGTACTTC.